This is a list of T cell receptor beta chains from one sample in a study of shared clonotypes between healthy human individuals. Assay: immunoSEQ multiplex PCR; the TCRdb copy retains only in-frame clones and omits some. The sample includes approximately 1.9 million clones, around 93% of them seen just once. The material sequenced was naive CD8+ T cells from PBMCs. The source of these receptors is a man aged 18 to 30 in good health. Some clones in this sample may be carry-over from other donors' samples. Both conserved end residues are part of each CDR3. The D gene is left open where the match is weak. Size tells how often a clone was seen (once, few, many) or the class of an expanded clone, and some rows leave it out.

14,TRBV27,TRBJ2-2,.,.,TGTGCCAGCAGTCTGAGAGCCACCACCGGGGAGCTGTTTTTT,CASSLRATTGELFF
15,TRBV14,TRBJ1-1,.,.,TGTGCCAGCAGCCAAGTGTCGTCCGGGGCCACTGAAGCTTTCTTT,CASSQVSSGATEAFF
12,TRBV30,TRBJ1-2,.,.,TGTGCCTGGAGTACTGGGGGATATGGCTACACCTTC,CAWSTGGYGYTF
13,TRBV19,TRBJ2-7,.,.,TGTGCCAGTAGTATAAGTCCGGGGTTCGAGCAGTACTTC,CASSISPGFEQYF
11,TRBV28,TRBJ2-1,.,.,TGTGCCAGCAGCCTCGGGAATGAGCAGTTCTTC,CASSLGNEQFF
14,TRBV7-8,TRBJ2-7,TRBD1,.,TGTGCCAGCAGCCCGAGGACAGGGAAATACGAGCAGTACTTC,CASSPRTGKYEQYF
16,TRBV4-3,TRBJ2-1,TRBD2,.,TGCGCCAGCAGCCAATCCTGGGCTAGCGGGAATGATGAGCAGTTCTTC,CASSQSWASGNDEQFF
16,TRBV11-1,TRBJ2-1,TRBD2,.,TGTGCCAGCAGCTTACAAGCGGGGGAGGGCTACAATGAGCAGTTCTTC,CASSLQAGEGYNEQFF
11,TRBV11-2,TRBJ2-7,.,.,TGTGCCAGCAGCTTGGAGAACGAGCAGTACTTC,CASSLENEQYF
15,TRBV6-6,TRBJ2-2,.,.,TGTGCCAGCAGTTACCACGGCGGAGGAACCGGGGAGCTGTTTTTT,CASSYHGGGTGELFF
13,TRBV29-1,TRBJ2-2,TRBD1,.,TGCAGCGTTTCAGGGGGCTATACCGGGGAGCTGTTTTTT,CSVSGGYTGELFF
15,TRBV27,TRBJ2-1,TRBD1,.,TGTGCCAGCAGTTTATCACGAGGACAGGGCTATGAGCAGTTCTTC,CASSLSRGQGYEQFF
12,TRBV7-9,TRBJ2-7,.,.,TGTGCCAGCAGCCCCCAGGGGTCGGAGCAGTACTTC,CASSPQGSEQYF
15,TRBV28,TRBJ2-6,.,.,TGTGCCAGCAGTTCCAGGAGCTCTGGGGCCAACGTCCTGACTTTC,CASSSRSSGANVLTF
15,TRBV15,TRBJ2-7,.,once,TGTGCCACCAGCGCCGGACCCGAGTCAGTTAACGAGCAGTACTTC,CATSAGPESVNEQYF
15,TRBV27,TRBJ2-7,.,.,TGTGCCAGCAGTTTATCGGGGTGGTGGGAGTACGAGCAGTACTTC,CASSLSGWWEYEQYF
14,TRBV11-3,TRBJ1-1,.,.,TGTGCCAGCAGCCTCGGAGGTGGAGGCACTGAAGCTTTCTTT,CASSLGGGGTEAFF
13,TRBV9,TRBJ2-2,.,few,TGTGCCAGCAGCGTTGGGAACACCGGGGAGCTGTTTTTT,CASSVGNTGELFF
13,TRBV27,TRBJ2-1,.,.,TGTGCCAGCAGACCCTCAGTAGCCGGTGAGCAGTTCTTC,CASRPSVAGEQFF
16,TRBV6-5,TRBJ1-5,.,.,TGTGCCAGCAGTTACCTCAGGGACCCTAGCAATCAGCCCCAGCATTTT,CASSYLRDPSNQPQHF
15,TRBV28,TRBJ2-3,.,.,TGTGCCAGCAGTTTAATTGGGGATCCTCTAGATACGCAGTATTTT,CASSLIGDPLDTQYF
15,TRBV19,TRBJ2-1,.,.,TGTGCCAGTAGTATAGTCCCAGGGATCTACAATGAGCAGTTCTTC,CASSIVPGIYNEQFF
15,TRBV7-8,TRBJ2-2,.,once,TGTGCCAGCAGCTTAATCTTTGGGGGTTACGGGGAGCTGTTTTTT,CASSLIFGGYGELFF
13,TRBV6-6,TRBJ2-7,.,.,TGTGCCAGCAGTTACGCTAGCTCCTACGAGCAGTACTTC,CASSYASSYEQYF
14,TRBV9,TRBJ2-7,.,.,TGTGCCAGCAGCGTAGGGGACGGCGACTACGAGCAGTACTTC,CASSVGDGDYEQYF
12,TRBV4-2,TRBJ2-2,.,once,TGTGCCAGCAGCCCGCCCCCCGGGGAGCTGTTTTTT,CASSPPPGELFF
14,TRBV7-2,TRBJ2-7,TRBD2,.,TGTGCCAGCAGCTTACTAGCGGGGACCTACGAGCAGTACTTC,CASSLLAGTYEQYF
17,TRBV11-2,TRBJ2-7,TRBD2,.,TGTGCCAGCAGCTTAGCATATGCAACTAGCGGGGCCTACGAGCAGTACTTC,CASSLAYATSGAYEQYF
15,TRBV10-3,TRBJ2-1,TRBD2,.,TGTGCCACCAGGGGGACTAGCGGGAGGGACAATGAGCAGTTCTTC,CATRGTSGRDNEQFF
20,TRBV28,TRBJ1-3,.,.,TGTGCCAGCAGTTTTTCCCCCGGTCGGGACGCCTTCCCCTCTGGAAACACCATATATTTT,CASSFSPGRDAFPSGNTIYF
12,TRBV4-1,TRBJ2-7,.,.,TGCGCCAGCAGCCAAGCAGCCCAAGCCCTACACTTC,CASSQAAQALHF
17,TRBV28,TRBJ2-5,.,.,TGTGCCAGCAGTTCCTCTCCTAAGGCAGACCTTCAAGAGACCCAGTACTTC,CASSSSPKADLQETQYF
12,TRBV5-4,TRBJ2-4,.,.,TGTGCCAGCAGCTTGGGGAAAAACATTCAGTACTTC,CASSLGKNIQYF
13,TRBV29-1,TRBJ1-1,TRBD1,.,TGCAGCGGGTCAGGGGGGTCGAACACTGAAGCTTTCTTT,CSGSGGSNTEAFF
15,TRBV4-3,TRBJ1-2,TRBD1,once,TGCGCCAGCAGCCAAACTGGGACAGGGAACTATGGCTACACCTTC,CASSQTGTGNYGYTF
14,TRBV5-4,TRBJ1-1,.,.,TGTGCCATTCCCGGAGACTTGACGAACACTGAAGCTTTCTTT,CAIPGDLTNTEAFF
16,TRBV2,TRBJ2-5,.,once,TGTGCCAGCACCCTTCTTGGTAGCGGAGGGGGGGAGACCCAGTACTTC,CASTLLGSGGGETQYF
15,TRBV6-5,TRBJ2-7,.,.,TGTGCCAGCAGTGCCACGGACTCGAGCTCCTACGAGCAGTACTTC,CASSATDSSSYEQYF
16,TRBV7-8,TRBJ2-2,TRBD1,once,TGTGCCAGCAGCTCGACAGGGGGCATCGGGGCCGGGGAGCTGTTTTTT,CASSSTGGIGAGELFF
15,TRBV27,TRBJ1-5,TRBD1,.,TGTGCCAGCGGTAGGGGGACAGATAGCAATCAGCCCCAGCATTTT,CASGRGTDSNQPQHF
14,TRBV5-6,TRBJ2-1,.,.,TGTGCCAGCAGCTTGGCCGGGGCCTACAATGAGCAGTTCTTC,CASSLAGAYNEQFF
12,TRBV7-9,TRBJ1-4,.,.,TGTGCCAGCAGCTCGGGGAAGGAAAAACTGTTTTTT,CASSSGKEKLFF
17,TRBV7-8,TRBJ2-5,TRBD1,.,TGTGCCAGCAGCTTTGAGGACAGGGGCCGATACCAAGAGACCCAGTACTTC,CASSFEDRGRYQETQYF
16,TRBV9,TRBJ2-1,.,.,TGTGCCAGCAGCCCCATGGGACCGGGAGTAGCGAATGAGCAGTTCTTC,CASSPMGPGVANEQFF